The rows below give T cell receptor beta chains drawn from one sample of a study of CDR3 diversity in severe acne. TCRdb re-derived calls from the PCR reads in MiXCR, one entry per CDR3 protein. Here the sample spans about 97,000 distinct CDR3 sequences, around 56% being singletons. The specimen was blood. These receptors came from a male donor with acne. CDR3s leave out the opening cysteine and the closing phenylalanine or tryptophan. The order of the fields is V gene, J gene, CDR3 protein.

v_call: TRBV29-1
j_call: TRBJ2-7
cdr3_aa: SVEEDGSYEQY

v_call: TRBV2
j_call: TRBJ2-7
cdr3_aa: ASSSAGQGPFKAQY

v_call: TRBV11-2
j_call: TRBJ2-3
cdr3_aa: ASSLGASGISTDTQY

v_call: TRBV7-3
j_call: TRBJ2-1
cdr3_aa: ASSLIAGAYGNEQF

v_call: TRBV20-1
j_call: TRBJ2-1
cdr3_aa: SAVPCEGEQF

v_call: TRBV5-4
j_call: TRBJ1-2
cdr3_aa: ASTEGESGYGYT

v_call: TRBV4-2
j_call: TRBJ2-2
cdr3_aa: ASSETSGTGELF

v_call: TRBV28
j_call: TRBJ1-3
cdr3_aa: ASSSVGWGNTIY

v_call: TRBV7-9
j_call: TRBJ2-7
cdr3_aa: ASSLYTAPRTYEQY

v_call: TRBV20-1
j_call: TRBJ1-1
cdr3_aa: SARDVTSGRGITEAF

v_call: TRBV5-6
j_call: TRBJ2-5
cdr3_aa: ASSLAGAGGRRETQY

v_call: TRBV24-1
j_call: TRBJ2-2
cdr3_aa: ATSDRQGDTGELF

v_call: TRBV20-1
j_call: TRBJ1-1
cdr3_aa: SARDVTSGGPTEAF

v_call: TRBV29-1
j_call: TRBJ2-6
cdr3_aa: SVEDRGNSGANVLT

v_call: TRBV10-2
j_call: TRBJ1-5
cdr3_aa: AISDRTDYHQPQH

v_call: TRBV29-1
j_call: TRBJ2-3
cdr3_aa: SAPRTVGTDTQY

v_call: TRBV4-3
j_call: TRBJ1-2
cdr3_aa: ASSQDGSYGYT

v_call: TRBV7-3
j_call: TRBJ2-7
cdr3_aa: ASSLKVRGLAGGEQY

v_call: TRBV20-1
j_call: TRBJ1-6
cdr3_aa: SARPGQGSSPLH

v_call: TRBV25-1
j_call: TRBJ1-2
cdr3_aa: ASSLRVTRYGYT

v_call: TRBV20-1
j_call: TRBJ1-2
cdr3_aa: SASSLQGTQKRGYT

v_call: TRBV20-1
j_call: TRBJ2-7
cdr3_aa: SARILAGVGSSSYEQY

v_call: TRBV25-1
j_call: TRBJ1-1
cdr3_aa: ASSLQLNTEAF

v_call: TRBV5-1
j_call: TRBJ1-2
cdr3_aa: ASSRDRVMNYGYT

v_call: TRBV7-6
j_call: TRBJ1-3
cdr3_aa: ASSRTLSGNTIY

v_call: TRBV4-1
j_call: TRBJ2-1
cdr3_aa: ASSRGGLAGGPYNEQF

v_call: TRBV3-1
j_call: TRBJ1-1
cdr3_aa: ASSQVRTLNTEAF

v_call: TRBV6-5
j_call: TRBJ2-2
cdr3_aa: ASSYLSRANTGELF

v_call: TRBV5-6
j_call: TRBJ2-7
cdr3_aa: ASSADRSYEQY

v_call: TRBV4-1
j_call: TRBJ2-7
cdr3_aa: ASSHGLGVGEQY

v_call: TRBV7-2
j_call: TRBJ2-5
cdr3_aa: ASSLIRGQY

v_call: TRBV7-9
j_call: TRBJ2-7
cdr3_aa: ASNPLGRGQSYEQY